These 9 T cell receptor beta chains came from one sample sequenced in a study of healthy donors' naive CD4 and CD8 T cells (dated by TCRdb to between 2014 and 2017). This sample was sequenced with a 454 GS FLX Titanium. A previously published linear amplification protocol was used to build TCR libraries from around 460 ng of total RNA. TCRdb reworked the public reads: Q25 trimming with fastp, MiXCR clone assembly, productive beta chains retained. Records with the same CDR3 protein are collapsed into one entry carrying the most frequent genes and DNA. The sample contains 150,000 to 200,000 distinct CDR3 sequences, 65% to 75% of them found a single time. 2% to 2.5% of the sample lies in the top ten. The material sequenced was naive CD4+ and CD8+ T cells sorted from blood, pooled from several donors. Taken with the paper, the label for cell subset or site translates to: FACS-sorted naive CD4+ (CD45RO-CD45RA+) and naive CD8+ (CD45RA+CD27bright) T cells. The receptors here all came from a pool of human donors in good health; the sample pools cells from several healthy donors.

CDR3 in amino acids: CASSYSGRDSADTQYF. The CDR3 bases are TGTGCCAGCAGTTACTCTGGGAGGGACTCGGCAGATACGCAGTATTTT. V is TRBV6-2 or TRBV6-3 and J is TRBJ2-3; 7 positions agree with TRBD2. The CDR3 consists of 16 residues. Per the germline V gene, CDR1 is MNHEY and CDR2 is SVGEGT. The ends lost 0 bases at V and 4 bases at J; junction bases unmatched: 7.

This clonotype was recorded once. The V call is TRBV29-1, the J call TRBJ1-2, with 8 bases aligning to TRBD1. Germline V CDR1 and CDR2: SQVTM, ANQGSEA. V was pared by 7 bases and J by 0 bases, with 4 bases of the junction left unmatched. This CDR3 has 13 residues. CDR3 protein: CSAMTGANYGYTF. The DNA of the CDR3 is TGCAGCGCGATGACAGGGGCTAACTATGGCTACACCTTC.

This chain joins TRBV6-5 and TRBJ2-5; D perhaps matches TRBD2 (6 bases). This CDR3 region has 14 residues. Germline CDR1 is MNHEY and CDR2 is SVGAGI. V was shortened by 4 bases and J by 2 bases, with 11 bases between the two germline ends. The CDR3 is CASSLAAVQETQYF. The DNA of the CDR3 is TGTGCCAGCAGTTTAGCGGCTGTACAAGAGACCCAGTACTTC.

This chain uses TRBV20-1 with TRBJ1-2, with D possibly being TRBD1 (5 bases). The length of the CDR3 is 15 residues. Germline V gene data show CDR1 as DFQATT and CDR2 as SNEGSKA (reference sequence). The V end lost 1 base, the J end lost 2 bases, and 14 bases lay between the germline ends. CDR3: CSARVGQTLNYGYTF. In DNA, the CDR3 is TGCAGTGCTAGAGTGGGGCAGACTTTGAACTATGGCTACACCTTC.

The chain links TRBV6-5 to TRBJ2-4; D unresolved. The germline V gene has CDR1 MNHEY and CDR2 SVGAGI. Trimming removed 6 bases from V and 5 bases from J, with 14 bases in between. The CDR3 runs 14 residues. CDR3 sequence (DNA): TGTGCCAGCAGCTTCCACGTCGGAGAAAACATTCAGTACTTC. Translation: CASSFHVGENIQYF.

This chain uses TRBV30 with TRBJ1-3; D is unresolved. The CDR3 totals 14 residues. CDR1 and CDR2 (germline): GTSNPN, SVGIG (reference sequence). V shed 1 base and J shed 0 bases, with 7 bases lying between them. DNA of the CDR3: TGTGCCTGGAGTGGTGCACCCTCTGGAAACACCATATATTTT. Translated, it gives CAWSGAPSGNTIYF.

V usage is TRBV6-6 and J usage is TRBJ2-7; 12 bases align to TRBD2. Losses at the gene ends were 6 bases for V and 3 bases for J; bases not matched to a gene: 6. The CDR3 loop spans 15 amino acids. The germline gives CDR1 MNHNY, CDR2 SVGAGI (reference sequence). CDR3 nucleotides: TGTGCCAGCAGACTAGCGGGAGGAGAGGGCTACGAGCAGTACTTC. This translates into CASRLAGGEGYEQYF.

In its sample, this clonotype was seen once. This chain links TRBV7-2 with TRBJ1-6; D is undetermined. The germline V gene has CDR1 SGHTA and CDR2 FQGNSA. The CDR3 loop spans 15 amino acids. V was clipped by 5 bases and J by 7 bases, with 15 bases between them. The CDR3 coding sequence is TGTGCCAGCAGCCCAGGATCGTTCCGGAATTCACCCCTCCACTTT. Protein product: CASSPGSFRNSPLHF.

CDR3 residues: CASSPGDRGLDAFF. In nucleotides, the CDR3 is TGCGCCAGCAGCCCCGGGGACAGGGGGCTAGATGCTTTCTTT. The chain employs TRBV5-1 and TRBJ1-1; 12 nucleotides align to TRBD1. CDR3 size: 14 residues. Germline CDR1 reads SGHRS; CDR2 reads YFSETQ. With 4 bases clipped from V and 11 bases from J, the junction kept 9 bases outside the gene matches.